This T cell receptor (beta chain) was recovered during a study of cytomegalovirus exposure and HLA in healthy donors. The V and J ends lost 5 bases and 9 bases, in that order; junction bases with no gene match: 10. The CDR3 is made up of 14 amino acids. The V gene's germline CDR1 is SGHTA and CDR2 FQGTGA. As for the donors, each was a healthy bone marrow donor. The PCR made use of 60 Vbeta and 13 Jbeta primers. In the source study's methods: The authors later counted 70 million to 80 million unique TCR beta chains, some 11 million of them shared. The data were produced by immunoSEQ multiplex PCR, yet TCRdb's version contains in-frame clones alone and is incomplete. D and trimming were read from the DNA, whereas the V and J calls and clone size are those reported in that table. Of under 50,000 clones in the sample, roughly 67% were seen once. With regard to this clone: Its target is not known.

General study points: The study listed roughly 160 cytomegalovirus-associated TCR beta chains.

The V gene is TRBV7-3, the J gene TRBJ2-1, with 7 bases matching TRBD2. This clonotype was obtained from a man between 45 and 60 years old in good health and CMV-seropositive. Source material: PBMCs. In DNA, the CDR3 is TGTGCCAGCAGCCGCGGGACTACCGGAGCTGAGCAGTTCTTC. Its protein is CASSRGTTGAEQFF.